This passage covers 15 T cell receptor beta chains from one sample sequenced in a study of T cells after yellow fever vaccination. TCRdb analysed the 5' RACE reads with MiXCR anew, one entry per CDR3 protein. The sample holds 450,000 to 650,000 distinct CDR3 sequences; around a fifth are singletons and the top ten take about a sixth. Sequenced here: PBMCs, sampled roughly 20 days after the first yellow fever vaccination. Receptors originate from a man in his late teens or twenties who received the YFV17D yellow fever vaccine.

In its sample, this clonotype was seen many times. The J gene is TRBJ1-1, the V gene TRBV7-9; D possibly corresponds to TRBD1 (5 bases). Germline V gives CDR1 SEHNR, CDR2 FQNEAQ (reference sequence). The V and J ends lost 3 bases and 10 bases respectively, with 12 bases between them. CDR3 size: 12 residues. Written as DNA, the CDR3 is TGTGCCAGCAGCTTGTGGGGGGAACCAGCTTTCTTT. Residues: CASSLWGEPAFF.

This clonotype was observed a few times. The chain couples TRBV20-1 to TRBJ1-1; D is perhaps TRBD1 (5 bases). There are 13 residues in the CDR3. Trimming pared 1 base from V and 5 bases from J, leaving 11 bases between. CDR1 and CDR2 from the germline V gene are DFQATT and SNEGSKA (reference sequence). CDR3 sequence (DNA): TGCAGTGCTAGAGTGGGGGGGGGTACTGAAGCTTTCTTT. This encodes CSARVGGGTEAFF.

This clonotype showed up just once. The rearrangement joins TRBV10-3 to TRBJ1-1; TRBD1 agrees at 7 bases. The CDR3 runs to 14 residues. Germline CDR1 ENHRY, CDR2 SYGVKD. The J segment lost 4 bases and the V segment lost 8 bases, leaving 10 bases of the junction unmatched. The CDR3 bases are TGTGCCATCCTAGCAGGGGGGGCAAGCACTGAAGCTTTCTTT. It specifies CAILAGGASTEAFF.

This clonotype was observed a few times. The rearrangement uses TRBV7-3 and TRBJ1-1, with no clear D. The CDR3 has 14 residues. V lost 0 bases and J 3 bases, leaving 8 bases between the germline ends. Germline assignment: CDR1 SGHTA and CDR2 FQGTGA. The CDR3 DNA is TGTGCCAGCAGCTTAACCCTGATTTACACTGAAGCTTTCTTT. This encodes CASSLTLIYTEAFF. Full variable domain (remainder filled in from reference TRBV7-3 and TRBJ1-1): GAGVSQTPSNKVTEKGKYVELRCDPISGHTALYWYRQSLGQGPEFLIYFQGTGAADDSGLPNDRFFAVRPEGSVSTLKIQRTERGDSAVYLCASSLTLIYTEAFFGQGTRLTVV.

The chain is built from TRBV4-3 and TRBJ1-5; the D gene is possibly TRBD1 (5 bases). The CDR3 totals 15 residues. Trimming removed 0 bases at V and 6 bases at J, with 12 bases between. From germline, CDR1 is LGHNA and CDR2 YSLEER. CDR3 protein: CASSQDPGDAQPQHF. The CDR3 DNA sequence: TGCGCCAGCAGCCAAGATCCCGGGGACGCTCAGCCCCAGCATTTT.

This chain joins TRBV4-1 and TRBJ2-2; 9 positions agree with TRBD1. V dropped 4 bases and J dropped 8; count of bases not matched to a gene: 11. There are 16 residues in the CDR3. CDR1 and CDR2 (germline): MGHRA, YSYEKL. For the CDR3, the DNA is TGCGCCAGCAGCCGCGATAGCCACAGGGGGCGAGGGGAGCTGTTTTTT. It yields the protein CASSRDSHRGRGELFF.

This clonotype came up a few times. The V call is TRBV5-4, the J call TRBJ2-1, with a weak D call TRBD1 (6 bases). V gave up 4 bases and J gave up 6 bases, with 8 bases separating them. The germline V gene has CDR1 SGHNT and CDR2 YYREEE (reference sequence). This CDR3 is 12 amino acids long. CDR3 in amino acids: CASSRTANEQFF. The CDR3 DNA is TGTGCCAGCAGCCGGACAGCCAATGAGCAGTTCTTC.

This clonotype was observed a handful of times. V gene TRBV3-1 combines with J gene TRBJ1-2, with D uncertain. The V and J ends lost 0 bases and 8 bases respectively, with 10 bases between them. The germline V gene encodes CDR1 LGHDT and CDR2 YNNKEL (reference sequence). The CDR3 loop spans 13 amino acids. This CDR3 reads CASSQELQAGYTF. CDR3 coding DNA: TGTGCCAGCAGCCAAGAACTCCAGGCCGGCTACACCTTC.

This clonotype was seen only a few times. The CDR3, as DNA: TGTGCCAGCAGAACCTTACAGGGGGCGGAAAAAGCTAACTATGGCTACACCTTC. Translating gives CASRTLQGAEKANYGYTF. This sequence joins TRBV2 and TRBJ1-2; 9 nucleotides align to TRBD1. Looked up from germline, CDR1 is SNHLY and CDR2 is FYNNEI. Germline trimming cut 6 bases from V and 0 bases from J; bases unmatched to any gene: 14. This CDR3 spans 18 amino acids.

The chain is built from TRBV20-1 and TRBJ1-2, with 7 bases fitting TRBD1. Losses at the gene ends were 5 bases for V and 4 bases for J; bases not matched to a gene: 10. CDR1 DFQATT and CDR2 SNEGSKA come from the germline V gene (reference sequence). This CDR3 is 14 amino acids long. The CDR3: CSASTQTGAYGYTF. As DNA, the CDR3 is TGCAGTGCTTCCACCCAAACAGGGGCCTATGGCTACACCTTC.

The chain has TRBV14 and TRBJ2-1, with D possibly matching TRBD1 (6 bases). The germline V gene has CDR1 SGHDN and CDR2 FVKESK. V was trimmed by 1 base and J by 0 bases, leaving 10 bases between them. This CDR3 region has 16 residues. CDR3 nucleotides: TGTGCCAGCAGCCAAGTAACAGGGCCCTCCTACAATGAGCAGTTCTTC. Amino acids: CASSQVTGPSYNEQFF.

This clonotype was found a few times. CDR3 sequence: CASSPLGIAGFVEQFF. For the CDR3, the DNA is TGTGCCAGCAGTCCCCTGGGGATAGCGGGGTTCGTTGAGCAGTTCTTC. The V gene is TRBV12-3 or TRBV12-4, the J gene TRBJ2-1, with 8 bases aligning to TRBD2. The trim removed 5 bases at V and 9 bases at J, leaving 15 bases unmatched. CDR3 length equals 16 residues.

This clonotype came up once. V is TRBV4-1 and J is TRBJ1-1; 12 nucleotides agree with TRBD1. CDR1 and CDR2 (germline): MGHRA, YSYEKL. CDR3 length equals 18 residues. J gave up 0 bases and V 3 bases, and 8 bases lay outside the gene matches. The CDR3 coding sequence is TGCGCCAGCAGCCAGGGGACAGGGGGCCTATTAGTGAACACTGAAGCTTTCTTT. This encodes CASSQGTGGLLVNTEAFF.

This clonotype was found a few times. The J gene is TRBJ2-5, the V gene TRBV20-1; D might be TRBD1 (6 bases). The CDR3 is 16 amino acids. Trimming took 0 bases from V and 2 from J, leaving 16 bases between them. CDR1 and CDR2 (germline): DFQATT, SNEGSKA (reference sequence). The CDR3, as DNA: TGCAGTGCTAGAGATTTAGGGGGACCCGTACAAGAGACCCAGTACTTC. Translated, it gives CSARDLGGPVQETQYF.

The rearrangement uses TRBV15 and TRBJ2-3; possible D gene TRBD1, 6 bases. This CDR3 spans 15 amino acids. CDR1 and CDR2 (germline): LNHNV, YYDKDF (reference sequence). The V gene lost 0 bases and the J gene lost 1 base, with 8 bases spanning the gap. CDR3 amino acids: CATSRDRTGTDTQYF. The CDR3 DNA is TGTGCCACCAGCAGAGATCGGACAGGCACAGATACGCAGTATTTT.